This TCR beta chain was found in a study of T cell repertoires in cytomegalovirus infection. On the study more broadly: Well-studied HLA-B-restricted epitopes and recently identified HLA-C-restricted epitopes of CMV were both used in the study. An indication of both CMV infection and matching HLA type came from public TCR beta signatures.

This CDR3 comprises 14 residues. Germline V gene sequence: CDR1 DFQATT, CDR2 SNEGSKA (reference sequence). Trimming shortened V by 0 bases and J by 4 bases, and 12 bases separated the two germline ends. TCRdb re-called the reads through MiXCR, storing one row per CDR3 protein. Seen here are hundreds of thousands of distinct CDR3 sequences, under 45% observed once, and the top ten hold roughly two fifths. General observations from the study: HLA-C-restricted CMV-specific TCR beta clonotypes prevailed in the ex vivo response. The cumulative frequency of public TCR beta families distinguished individuals who carried CMV together with the relevant HLA.

A remark on this clonotype: Its antigen is not identified.

Specimen: cultured PBMCs, collected from culture after CMV antigen stimulation. The gene calls are TRBV20-1 and TRBJ1-1, with no clear D. This TCR was sampled from a human donor in good health (CMV status not recorded). Some clones in this sample may be carry-over from other donors' samples. CDR3 loop: CSARDYRATTEAFF. The DNA of the CDR3 is TGCAGTGCTAGAGATTATCGGGCCACCACTGAAGCTTTCTTT.